This T cell receptor (beta chain) was documented in a study of blood T cell repertoires in COVID-19. Looking at the study overall: COVID-19 samples collected from the United States, Italy and Spain covered acute and convalescent phases.

This CDR3 contains 13 residues. Germline V gene sequence: CDR1 ENHRY, CDR2 SYGVKD. V was cut by 5 bases and J by 6 bases, with 10 bases left in between. Original handling: For nucleated cells, counts were estimated from reference gene primer amplification. Data came from immunoSEQ multiplex PCR; TCRdb stores just in-frame clones and leaves some out. D and trimming come from the DNA, and the V and J calls and clone size come from that table. The top ten clones hold about 0.8% of a sample with around 270,000 clones, approximately 90% of them seen once. The genes are TRBV10-3 and TRBJ2-2; perhaps TRBD1 as D (5 bases). Sequencing was done on a sample of peripheral blood. This TCR derives from a man aged 25 to 40 with acute or convalescent COVID-19. CDR3 loop: CAISSTGAGELFF. In nucleotides, the CDR3 is TGTGCCATCAGTTCAACAGGTGCCGGGGAGCTGTTTTTT.